This T cell receptor beta chain emerged from a study of identical twins. Study-wide results and caveats: Those out-of-frame alpha sequences shared by twins showed an excess of low generation probability. The authors drew conclusions from cross-sectional statistical analysis rather than following the same donors.

Healthy Caucasians alone served as donors. Through template switching, a universal primer site was introduced, and the cDNA contained unique molecular identifiers. TCRdb processed the 5' RACE reads anew with MiXCR; each CDR3 protein has one entry. The sample yields 1.5 million to 2 million distinct CDR3 sequences, less than 40% seen once. This clonotype was recorded a few times. Its antigen is still unknown. CDR3 length: 16 amino acids. The V gene end was trimmed by 5 bases and the J gene end by 3 bases; junction bases not matched to a gene: 11. Germline loops: CDR1 SGHAT, CDR2 FQNNGV. The gene calls are TRBV11-2 and TRBJ2-3, with 7 bases identical to TRBD2. The specimen sequenced was cord blood. The source is a newborn girl in good health. The CDR3 region has the DNA TGTGCCAGCAGCCTAAGGGCACTAGCGCGGACAGATACGCAGTATTTT. This codes for CASSLRALARTDTQYF.